The 15 T cell receptor beta chains listed next were all sequenced from one sample in a study of neoadjuvant anti-PD-1 for oral cavity cancer. The protocol was immunoSEQ multiplex PCR, while the TCRdb copy is restricted to in-frame clones and leaves out a portion. The data show 6,600 or so clones, less than 45% seen once. Sequenced material: tumor tissue, taken before nivolumab (anti-PD-1) treatment. These receptors originate from a person aged 40 to 85 with oral cavity squamous cell carcinoma.

The chain links TRBV5-6 to TRBJ2-7; D gene ambiguous. The CDR3 loop spans 14 amino acids. Germline assignment: CDR1 SGHDT and CDR2 YYEEEE. The V end was cut by 0 bases, the J end by 1 base, with 8 bases between. The CDR3 here is CASSLAAVSYEQYF. The CDR3 DNA sequence: TGTGCCAGCAGCTTGGCGGCAGTTTCCTACGAGCAGTACTTC.

The V gene is TRBV18, the J gene TRBJ1-4, with D hard to call. Germline lookup yields CDR1 KGHSH and CDR2 LQKENI. Between the trimmed V and J ends, which lost 3 bases and 4 bases, there was a span of 9 bases. There are 14 residues in the CDR3. CDR3 sequence reads: CASSPDGLNEKLFF. In DNA, the CDR3 is TGTGCCAGCTCACCGGACGGACTTAATGAAAAACTGTTTTTT.

This clone is categorized as medium-sized. This chain joins TRBV11-1 and TRBJ2-1; 12 bases map to TRBD2. The CDR3 has 16 residues. The germline gives CDR1 SGHAT, CDR2 FQDESV (reference sequence). Losses at the gene ends were 5 bases for V and 5 bases for J; bases not matched to a gene: 7. Here the CDR3 DNA reads TGTGCCAGCAGCCAACAACTAGCGGGGGGCCACAATGAGCAGTTCTTC. It is translated as CASSQQLAGGHNEQFF.

Sample share makes this clone medium-sized (0.01 to 0.1%). This chain connects TRBV7-9 to TRBJ1-2; maybe TRBD1 (5 bases). Germline CDR1 is SEHNR and CDR2 is FQNEAQ (reference sequence). The length of the CDR3 is 14 residues. Trimming removed 3 bases from V and 2 bases from J, with 10 bases in between. The DNA for the CDR3 is TGTGCCAGCAGCTTGGGGCAGAACAACTATGGCTACACCTTC. Its translation is CASSLGQNNYGYTF. The full variable domain, with the rest looked up from reference TRBV7-9 and TRBJ1-2, is DTGVSQNPRHKITKRGQNVTFRCDPISEHNRLYWYRQTLGQGPEFLTYFQNEAQLEKSRLLSDRFSAERPKGSFSTLEIQRTEQGDSAMYLCASSLGQNNYGYTFGSGTRLTVV.

The rearrangement links TRBV11-2 to TRBJ1-1, with 9 bases that match TRBD1. Germline V CDR1 and CDR2: SGHAT, FQNNGV. Unmatched junction bases numbered 18, after V lost 5 bases and J lost 11 bases. The CDR3 consists of 16 residues. The CDR3 reads CASSMPGQGLFQMAFF. CDR3 bases: TGTGCCAGCAGCATGCCGGGACAGGGCCTATTCCAAATGGCTTTCTTT.

There are a few counts of this clone. The CDR3 loop reads CASTLTGPTGGYTF. The CDR3 DNA follows: TGTGCCAGTACCCTGACAGGCCCAACGGGCGGCTACACCTTC. The V gene is TRBV19, the J gene TRBJ1-2; D is possibly TRBD1 (6 bases). Deletions cut 7 bases from V and 8 bases from J, with 20 bases between. This CDR3 spans 14 amino acids. Germline V gene sequence: CDR1 LNHDA, CDR2 SQIVND (reference sequence).

Only a few counts were recorded for this clone. The CDR3 sequence is CASSLEGLTEAFF. CDR3 in DNA: TGTGCCAGCAGCTTAGAAGGGCTCACTGAAGCTTTCTTT. The V call is TRBV7-2, the J call TRBJ1-1; D uncertain. V was cut by 1 base and J by 4 bases, with 7 bases left in between. The CDR3 extends over 13 amino acids. CDR1 and CDR2 (germline): SGHTA, FQGNSA.

This chain uses TRBV5-1 with TRBJ1-1; the D is unclear. The CDR3 extends over 15 amino acids. The germline CDR1 and CDR2 sequences are SGHRS and YFSETQ. V gave up 0 bases and J gave up 4 bases, with 13 bases separating them. CDR3 protein: CASSLDSGLGTEAFF. As DNA, the CDR3 is TGCGCCAGCAGCTTGGATTCCGGGTTGGGCACTGAAGCTTTCTTT.

The J gene is TRBJ2-1, the V gene TRBV18; 15 bases align to TRBD2. Germline assignment: CDR1 KGHSH and CDR2 LQKENI. The trim removed 0 bases at V and 10 bases at J, leaving 10 bases unmatched. The CDR3 has 18 residues. CDR3 sequence: CASSPPRLGLAGGLEQFF. CDR3 in DNA: TGTGCCAGCTCACCACCGCGACTAGGACTAGCGGGGGGGCTCGAGCAGTTCTTC.

This chain uses TRBV2 with TRBJ2-5, with TRBD1 matching over 8 bases. The CDR3 runs to 16 residues. Trimming removed 4 bases from V and 5 bases from J; junction bases left unmatched: 12. Germline V gene data show CDR1 as SNHLY and CDR2 as FYNNEI. DNA for the CDR3: TGTGCCAGCAGTGGAGGGGCGGCAGGGGGCCGGGAGACCCAGTACTTC. Its protein is CASSGGAAGGRETQYF.

The V and J genes are TRBV10-3 and TRBJ2-7; D is undetermined. The CDR3 is 15 amino acids. Deletions cut 4 bases from V and 4 bases from J, with 17 bases between. CDR1 is ENHRY and CDR2 is SYGVKD in the germline V gene. As DNA, the CDR3 is TGTGCCATCAGTGGATCGAAAATAGGGAATTACGAGCAGTACTTC. It yields the protein CAISGSKIGNYEQYF.

The J gene is TRBJ2-7, the V gene TRBV15, with D hard to call. V was trimmed by 0 bases and J by 4 bases, leaving 7 bases between them. CDR1 is LNHNV and CDR2 is YYDKDF in the germline V gene (reference sequence). The CDR3 runs to 13 residues. The DNA for the CDR3 is TGTGCCACCAGCAGAGATGTGGGGTACGAGCAGTACTTC. This codes for CATSRDVGYEQYF.

The chain combines TRBV30 with TRBJ2-7; tentatively, D is TRBD1 (5 bases). CDR3 length: 14 residues. Germline V gene data show CDR1 as GTSNPN and CDR2 as SVGIG (reference sequence). Trimming removed 5 bases from V and 5 bases from J, with 19 bases in between. CDR3 sequence: CAWARLGHQDEQYF. CDR3 nucleotides: TGTGCCTGGGCCCGGCTAGGACATCAAGACGAGCAGTACTTC.

V is TRBV21-1 and J is TRBJ2-1. TRBV21-1 is a pseudogene. This CDR3 is built from 15 residues. The DNA of the CDR3 is TGTGCCAGCACCGCCGGGGCGGACTCCTACAATGAGCAGTTCTTC. Translation gives CASTAGADSYNEQFF.

This clone was picked up a small number of times. The rearrangement uses TRBV5-1 and TRBJ1-6; TRBD1 aligns across 7 bases. The V and J ends lost 4 bases and 7 bases, in that order; junction bases with no gene match: 8. From germline, CDR1 is SGHRS and CDR2 YFSETQ. The CDR3 extends over 15 amino acids. The CDR3 loop is CASSVSGRGNSPLHF. In DNA, the CDR3 is TGCGCCAGCAGCGTGTCCGGCAGGGGGAATTCACCCCTCCACTTT.